These T cell receptor beta chains were read from a single sample in a study of beta chain features in type 1 diabetes. Some clones are missing from TCRdb's copy, which holds only in-frame ones; the method was immunoSEQ multiplex PCR. This repertoire shows about 150,000 clones, 13% found once; its top ten account for under 1.5%. Material: central memory CD4+ T cells from blood. The receptors derive from a man younger than 30 with type 1 diabetes. Each CDR3 is given with its conserved first and last residue. Fields, in order: clone size, J gene, D gene, V gene, CDR3 protein, CDR3 DNA. The D gene is left open where the match is weak. Clone size is given for some rows only: seen once, a few or many times, or a class if the clone is expanded.

abundance: few; j_gene: TRBJ2-2; d_gene: TRBD2; v_gene: TRBV18; CDR3aa: CASSTGLAGLNTGELFF; CDR3nt: TGTGCCAGCTCAACGGGACTAGCGGGGCTGAACACCGGGGAGCTGTTTTTT
abundance: once; j_gene: TRBJ1-6; d_gene: NA; v_gene: TRBV7-9; CDR3aa: CASSGELSPLHF; CDR3nt: TGTGCCAGCAGCGGCGAACTTTCACCCCTCCACTTT
abundance: NA; j_gene: TRBJ2-7; d_gene: NA; v_gene: TRBV7-9; CDR3aa: CASSFGRDEQYF; CDR3nt: TGTGCCAGCAGCTTTGGCCGGGACGAGCAGTACTTC
abundance: NA; j_gene: TRBJ1-1; d_gene: NA; v_gene: TRBV29-1; CDR3aa: CSAARINTEAFF; CDR3nt: TGCAGCGCAGCAAGGATTAACACTGAAGCTTTCTTT
abundance: few; j_gene: TRBJ2-7; d_gene: TRBD1; v_gene: TRBV7-9; CDR3aa: CAVRQGVYEQYF; CDR3nt: TGTGCAGTACGGCAGGGGGTATACGAGCAGTACTTC
abundance: NA; j_gene: TRBJ2-1; d_gene: NA; v_gene: TRBV27; CDR3aa: CASRDYNEQFF; CDR3nt: TGTGCCAGCAGGGATTACAATGAGCAGTTCTTC
abundance: NA; j_gene: TRBJ1-4; d_gene: NA; v_gene: TRBV6-5; CDR3aa: CASSYRVYNEKLFF; CDR3nt: TGTGCCAGCAGTTACCGGGTTTATAATGAAAAACTGTTTTTT
abundance: NA; j_gene: TRBJ1-5; d_gene: NA; v_gene: TRBV7-8; CDR3aa: CASSLKRVGGNQPQHF; CDR3nt: TGTGCCAGCAGCTTAAAGAGGGTGGGGGGCAATCAGCCCCAGCATTTT
abundance: NA; j_gene: TRBJ1-2; d_gene: NA; v_gene: TRBV6-6; CDR3aa: CAAGGAFGYTF; CDR3nt: TGTGCTGCGGGGGGCGCATTTGGCTACACCTTC
abundance: many; j_gene: TRBJ2-1; d_gene: NA; v_gene: TRBV6-6; CDR3aa: CASSPLLGQTYNEQFF; CDR3nt: TGTGCCAGCAGTCCACTACTAGGACAGACCTACAATGAGCAGTTCTTC
abundance: few; j_gene: TRBJ2-5; d_gene: NA; v_gene: TRBV2; CDR3aa: CASKYQETQYF; CDR3nt: TGTGCCAGCAAGTACCAAGAGACCCAGTACTTC
abundance: few; j_gene: TRBJ2-3; d_gene: TRBD2; v_gene: TRBV5-1; CDR3aa: CASSPAATGGPNTQYF; CDR3nt: TGCGCCAGCAGCCCCGCCGCGACGGGGGGGCCGAATACGCAGTATTTT
abundance: NA; j_gene: TRBJ2-7; d_gene: TRBD2; v_gene: TRBV28; CDR3aa: CASPPSGGSYEQYF; CDR3nt: TGTGCCAGCCCCCCGTCCGGGGGGTCATACGAGCAGTACTTC
abundance: NA; j_gene: TRBJ2-5; d_gene: NA; v_gene: TRBV11-2; CDR3aa: CASSRGAETQYF; CDR3nt: TGTGCCAGCAGTCGGGGGGCGGAGACCCAGTACTTC
abundance: few; j_gene: TRBJ1-6; d_gene: NA; v_gene: TRBV5-1; CDR3aa: CASSLMPIDRGGSPLHF; CDR3nt: TGCGCCAGCAGCTTGATGCCGATTGATAGGGGAGGTTCACCCCTCCACTTT
abundance: NA; j_gene: TRBJ2-4; d_gene: NA; v_gene: TRBV7-9; CDR3aa: CASSPHGSHKNIQYF; CDR3nt: TGTGCCAGCAGCCCTCACGGATCTCACAAAAACATTCAGTACTTC
abundance: few; j_gene: TRBJ2-5; d_gene: TRBD1; v_gene: TRBV18; CDR3aa: CASSQTGSQETQYF; CDR3nt: TGTGCCAGCTCACAGACAGGGAGTCAAGAGACCCAGTACTTC
abundance: few; j_gene: TRBJ1-1; d_gene: NA; v_gene: TRBV19; CDR3aa: CASSPSDSNTEAFF; CDR3nt: TGTGCCAGTAGTCCCTCGGACAGCAACACTGAAGCTTTCTTT
abundance: few; j_gene: TRBJ1-1; d_gene: NA; v_gene: TRBV14; CDR3aa: CASSRTGNTEAFF; CDR3nt: TGTGCCAGCAGCCGCACAGGGAACACTGAAGCTTTCTTT
abundance: NA; j_gene: TRBJ2-7; d_gene: NA; v_gene: TRBV28; CDR3aa: CASSLRYEQYF; CDR3nt: TGTGCCAGCAGTTTGAGATACGAGCAGTACTTC
abundance: NA; j_gene: TRBJ2-1; d_gene: NA; v_gene: TRBV7-6; CDR3aa: CASSIGETYNEQFF; CDR3nt: TGTGCCAGCAGCATCGGGGAGACCTACAATGAGCAGTTCTTC
abundance: NA; j_gene: TRBJ1-1; d_gene: TRBD1; v_gene: TRBV14; CDR3aa: CASSQAGGGKAFF; CDR3nt: TGTGCCAGCAGCCAAGCAGGGGGCGGGAAAGCTTTCTTT
abundance: NA; j_gene: TRBJ1-2; d_gene: NA; v_gene: TRBV15; CDR3aa: CATSRDPEASYGYTF; CDR3nt: TGTGCCACCAGCAGAGATCCGGAGGCTAGCTATGGCTACACCTTC
abundance: few; j_gene: TRBJ1-1; d_gene: NA; v_gene: TRBV6-5; CDR3aa: CASSATFGAEAFF; CDR3nt: TGTGCCAGCAGTGCCACCTTTGGCGCTGAAGCTTTCTTT
abundance: few; j_gene: TRBJ1-2; d_gene: TRBD1; v_gene: TRBV28; CDR3aa: CASTQQGPAGYTF; CDR3nt: TGTGCCAGCACCCAACAGGGGCCGGCGGGCTACACCTTC
abundance: NA; j_gene: TRBJ2-1; d_gene: TRBD2; v_gene: TRBV5-1; CDR3aa: CASSGASGYNEQFF; CDR3nt: TGCGCCAGCAGTGGGGCTAGCGGCTACAATGAGCAGTTCTTC
abundance: few; j_gene: TRBJ1-4; d_gene: TRBD1; v_gene: TRBV9; CDR3aa: CASSTLGQDNEKLFF; CDR3nt: TGTGCCAGCAGCACCTTGGGACAGGATAATGAAAAACTGTTTTTT
abundance: once; j_gene: TRBJ2-3; d_gene: NA; v_gene: TRBV9; CDR3aa: CASSESPSTDTQYF; CDR3nt: TGTGCCAGCAGCGAGAGCCCTAGCACAGATACGCAGTATTTT
abundance: few; j_gene: TRBJ1-2; d_gene: NA; v_gene: TRBV9; CDR3aa: CASSPTDRDGYTF; CDR3nt: TGTGCCAGCAGCCCCACGGACAGAGACGGCTACACCTTC
abundance: few; j_gene: TRBJ2-3; d_gene: NA; v_gene: TRBV25-1; CDR3aa: CASRRGAGDTQYF; CDR3nt: TGTGCCAGCCGTAGGGGTGCGGGAGATACGCAGTATTTT
abundance: many; j_gene: TRBJ2-1; d_gene: NA; v_gene: TRBV12-5; CDR3aa: CASGINRVNPFF; CDR3nt: TGTGCTAGTGGTATCAACAGGGTAAACCCGTTCTTC
abundance: NA; j_gene: TRBJ2-7; d_gene: TRBD1; v_gene: TRBV18; CDR3aa: CASSPPLGTGGYEQYF; CDR3nt: TGTGCCAGCTCACCACCCCTAGGGACAGGGGGCTACGAGCAGTACTTC
abundance: NA; j_gene: TRBJ1-4; d_gene: NA; v_gene: TRBV29-1; CDR3aa: CSAEGGPHNEKLFF; CDR3nt: TGCAGCGCTGAGGGAGGGCCCCATAATGAAAAACTGTTTTTT
abundance: few; j_gene: TRBJ2-3; d_gene: NA; v_gene: TRBV7-8; CDR3aa: CASSLWAVRDTQYF; CDR3nt: TGTGCCAGCAGCTTATGGGCGGTTCGGGATACGCAGTATTTT
abundance: few; j_gene: TRBJ1-2; d_gene: NA; v_gene: TRBV30; CDR3aa: CASSGGNYGYTF; CDR3nt: TGTGCCTCCTCGGGGGGCAACTATGGCTACACCTTC
abundance: few; j_gene: TRBJ1-1; d_gene: NA; v_gene: TRBV4-2; CDR3aa: CASSQFTDTEAFF; CDR3nt: TGTGCCAGCAGCCAATTTACGGACACTGAAGCTTTCTTT
abundance: few; j_gene: TRBJ2-7; d_gene: TRBD2; v_gene: TRBV2; CDR3aa: CASGLAVLDEQYF; CDR3nt: TGTGCCAGCGGCCTAGCGGTTCTTGACGAGCAGTACTTC
abundance: few; j_gene: TRBJ2-5; d_gene: NA; v_gene: TRBV5-1; CDR3aa: CASILGPGSTQYF; CDR3nt: TGCGCCAGCATCCTGGGACCGGGGTCGACCCAGTACTTC
abundance: few; j_gene: TRBJ2-3; d_gene: NA; v_gene: TRBV5-1; CDR3aa: CASSLGVGTQYF; CDR3nt: TGCGCCAGCAGCCTTGGGGTCGGTACGCAGTATTTT